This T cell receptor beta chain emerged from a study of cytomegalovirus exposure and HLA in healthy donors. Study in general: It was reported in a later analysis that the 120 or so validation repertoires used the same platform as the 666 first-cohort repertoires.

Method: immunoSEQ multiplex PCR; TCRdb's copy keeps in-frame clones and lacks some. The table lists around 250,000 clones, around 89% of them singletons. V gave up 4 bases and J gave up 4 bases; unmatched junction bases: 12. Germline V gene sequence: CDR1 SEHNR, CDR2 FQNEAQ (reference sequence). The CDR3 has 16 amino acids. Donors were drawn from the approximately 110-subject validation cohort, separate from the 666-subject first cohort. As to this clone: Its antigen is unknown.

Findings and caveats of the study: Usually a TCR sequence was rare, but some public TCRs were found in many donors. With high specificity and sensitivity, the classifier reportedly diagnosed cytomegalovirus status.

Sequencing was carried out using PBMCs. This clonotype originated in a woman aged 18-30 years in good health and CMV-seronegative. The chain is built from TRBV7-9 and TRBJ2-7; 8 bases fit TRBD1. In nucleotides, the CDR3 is TGTGCCAGCAGCTCTCTAAGGACAGGGTATAGTTACGAGCAGTACTTC. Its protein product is CASSSLRTGYSYEQYF.